Below are 9 T cell receptor beta chains sequenced from a single sample in a study of CD8 T cells in Susac syndrome (dated by TCRdb to between 2017 and 2020). Library creation used the immunoSEQ multiplex PCR assay. RNA was extracted using the RNeasy kit, and roughly 0.45 to 1 microgram was reverse transcribed with random hexamers. The public reads were reanalyzed by TCRdb: fastp trimming at Q25, MiXCR alignment, in-frame beta chains only. Each entry is one CDR3 protein sequence, shown with its most common DNA and genes. The sample table shows 100,000 to 150,000 distinct CDR3 sequences, and 90% to 95% are seen once. Around 0.12% of the sample comes from the top ten. The material sequenced was CD4+ T cells from PBMCs. The receptors derive from a human donor with multiple sclerosis.

The V gene is TRBV18, the J gene TRBJ2-7, with D hard to call. Trimming stripped 5 bases from V and 5 bases from J, with 10 bases between. The germline V gene has CDR1 KGHSH and CDR2 LQKENI. This CDR3 spans 12 amino acids. CDR3 protein: CASSSPNNEQYF. CDR3 nucleotide sequence: TGTGCCAGCTCAAGCCCAAACAACGAGCAGTACTTC.

The chain has TRBV6-5 and TRBJ1-2; TRBD1 is a possible D gene (5 bases). Between the trimmed V and J ends, which lost 6 bases and 8 bases, there was a span of 16 bases. Germline lookup yields CDR1 MNHEY and CDR2 SVGAGI. This CDR3 comprises 13 residues. DNA for the CDR3: TGTGCCAGCAGCTCGAGGGGAAAGGGAGGCTACACCTTC. This codes for CASSSRGKGGYTF.

This chain joins TRBV9 and TRBJ1-3, with no clear D. The CDR3 loop spans 15 amino acids. V dropped 2 bases and J dropped 0 bases, with 9 bases sitting between them. Germline assignment: CDR1 SGDLS and CDR2 YYNGEE. This CDR3 is CASSVGVSSGNTIYF. DNA for the CDR3: TGTGCCAGCAGCGTTGGGGTGAGCTCTGGAAACACCATATATTTT. Full variable domain (missing parts from reference TRBV9 and TRBJ1-3): DSGVTQTPKHLITATGQRVTLRCSPRSGDLSVYWYQQSLDQGLQFLIQYYNGEERAKGNILERFSAQQFPDLHSELNLSSLELGDSALYFCASSVGVSSGNTIYFGEGSWLTVV.

The chain employs TRBV4-2 and TRBJ1-2; D may be TRBD1 (6 bases). Germline-derived CDR1 and CDR2 are LGHNA and YNFKEQ. The CDR3 spans 15 residues. The V gene lost 2 bases and the J gene lost 6 bases, with 16 bases spanning the gap. The CDR3: CASSQPDRTEDGYTF. In DNA form, the CDR3 reads TGTGCCAGCAGCCAACCCGACAGGACCGAGGATGGCTACACCTTC.

V is TRBV12-3 or TRBV12-4 and J is TRBJ1-3; a weak D match, TRBD1 (5 bases). V was trimmed by 11 bases and J by 4 bases, leaving 9 bases between them. The CDR3 has 11 residues. For the CDR3, the DNA is TGTGCCTACCGGGGGGGAAACACCATATATTTT. This translates into CAYRGGNTIYF.

V is TRBV6-1 and J is TRBJ2-7; 7 bases line up with TRBD1. Per the germline V gene, CDR1 is MNHNS and CDR2 is SASEGT. The CDR3 is made up of 13 amino acids. V lost 5 bases and J lost 5; bases outside the gene matches: 6. CDR3 sequence reads: CASSFNRGNEQYF. CDR3 sequence (DNA): TGTGCCAGCAGTTTCAACAGGGGAAACGAGCAGTACTTC.

CDR3: CASTLGPTPDTEAFF. The CDR3, as DNA: TGTGCCAGCACCCTAGGACCTACACCGGACACTGAAGCTTTCTTT. The V call is TRBV5-6, the J call TRBJ1-1, with D uncertain. There are 15 residues in the CDR3. CDR1 is SGHDT, CDR2 YYEEEE, per germline. Trimming took off 6 bases at V and 3 bases at J, with 18 bases between the two ends.

The genes are TRBV2 and TRBJ1-1; 10 bases agree with TRBD1. There are 15 residues in the CDR3. The V gene end was trimmed by 5 bases and the J gene end by 1 base; junction bases not matched to a gene: 4. Germline V gene sequence: CDR1 SNHLY, CDR2 FYNNEI. The CDR3 here is CASSRQGARNTEAFF. CDR3 DNA sequence: TGTGCCAGCAGTCGACAGGGGGCTAGGAACACTGAAGCTTTCTTT. The whole variable domain, remainder taken from reference TRBV2 and TRBJ1-1, is EPEVTQTPSHQVTQMGQEVILRCVPISNHLYFYWYRQILGQKVEFLVSFYNNEISEKSEIFDDQFSVERPDGSNFTLKIRSTKLEDSAMYFCASSRQGARNTEAFFGQGTRLTVV.

V and J are TRBV7-8 and TRBJ2-1; 10 nucleotides align to TRBD2. CDR1 and CDR2 (germline): SGHVS, FQNEAQ. The CDR3 totals 16 residues. The J segment lost 6 bases and the V segment lost 1 base, leaving 6 bases of the junction unmatched. This chain's CDR3 is CASSLVPTSGFNEQFF. The CDR3 DNA sequence: TGTGCCAGCAGCTTAGTTCCGACTAGCGGGTTCAATGAGCAGTTCTTC. Combining the CDR3 with reference TRBV7-8 and TRBJ2-1 gives the whole variable domain GAGVSQSPRYKVAKRGQDVALRCDPISGHVSLFWYQQALGQGPEFLTYFQNEAQLDKSGLPSDRFFAERPEGSVSTLKIQRTQQEDSAVYLCASSLVPTSGFNEQFFGPGTRLTVL.